This T cell receptor beta chain was obtained from a study of immune characterization of retroperitoneal liposarcoma. TCRdb itself ran the PCR reads through MiXCR, one entry per CDR3 protein. The table has some 4,000 distinct CDR3 sequences, about 32% seen once. There are 12 residues in the CDR3. Trimming took 8 bases from V and 3 from J, leaving 8 bases between them. CDR1 is MNHEY, CDR2 SVGAGI, per germline. The sequenced material came from tumor tissue. The TCR sequence derives from a male donor with retroperitoneal liposarcoma. The rearrangement links TRBV6-5 to TRBJ2-1; D is unclear. The chain's CDR3 is CASSENYNEQFF. The CDR3 DNA follows: TGTGCCAGCTCAGAAAACTACAATGAGCAGTTCTTC.